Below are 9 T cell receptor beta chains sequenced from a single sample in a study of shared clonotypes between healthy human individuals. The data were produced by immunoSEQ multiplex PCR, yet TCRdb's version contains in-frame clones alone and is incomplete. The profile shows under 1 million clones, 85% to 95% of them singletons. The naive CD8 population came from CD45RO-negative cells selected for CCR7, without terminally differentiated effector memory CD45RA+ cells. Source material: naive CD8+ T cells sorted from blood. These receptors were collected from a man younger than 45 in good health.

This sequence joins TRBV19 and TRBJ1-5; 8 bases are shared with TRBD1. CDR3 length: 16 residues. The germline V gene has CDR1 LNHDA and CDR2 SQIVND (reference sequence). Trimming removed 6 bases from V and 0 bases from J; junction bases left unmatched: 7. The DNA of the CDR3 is TGTGCCAGTAGCTGGAGGACAGGGAATAGCAATCAGCCCCAGCATTTT. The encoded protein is CASSWRTGNSNQPQHF.

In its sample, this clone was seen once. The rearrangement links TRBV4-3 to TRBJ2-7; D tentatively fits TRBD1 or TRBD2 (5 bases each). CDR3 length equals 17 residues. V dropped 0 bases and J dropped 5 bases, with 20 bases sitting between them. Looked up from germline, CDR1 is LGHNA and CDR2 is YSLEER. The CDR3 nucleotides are TGCGCCAGCAGCCAAGAGTCCGGGACGGGCTATTTGGACGAGCAGTACTTC. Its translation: CASSQESGTGYLDEQYF.

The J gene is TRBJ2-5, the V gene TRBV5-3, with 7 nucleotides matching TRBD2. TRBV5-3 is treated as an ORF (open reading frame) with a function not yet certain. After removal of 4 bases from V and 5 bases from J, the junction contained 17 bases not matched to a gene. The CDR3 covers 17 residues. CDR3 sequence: CARSDMTLAGAEETQYF. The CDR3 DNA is TGTGCCAGAAGCGACATGACGTTGGCGGGAGCGGAGGAGACCCAGTACTTC.

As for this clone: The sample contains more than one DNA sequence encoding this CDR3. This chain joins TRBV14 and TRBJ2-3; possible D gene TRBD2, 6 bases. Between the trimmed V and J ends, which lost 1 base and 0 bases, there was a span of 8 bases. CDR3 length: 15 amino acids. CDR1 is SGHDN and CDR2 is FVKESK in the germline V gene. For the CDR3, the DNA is TGTGCCAGCAGCCAAGGGAGCGGGAGCACAGATACGCAGTATTTT. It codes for CASSQGSGSTDTQYF.

CDR3 protein: CAISDQTGANYGYTF. Written as DNA, the CDR3 is TGTGCCATCAGTGACCAGACAGGGGCTAACTATGGCTACACCTTC. The chain uses TRBV10-3 and TRBJ1-2, with TRBD1 matching over 8 bases. CDR3 length equals 15 residues. With 3 bases clipped from V and 0 bases from J, the junction kept 3 bases outside the gene matches. Germline lookup yields CDR1 ENHRY and CDR2 SYGVKD.

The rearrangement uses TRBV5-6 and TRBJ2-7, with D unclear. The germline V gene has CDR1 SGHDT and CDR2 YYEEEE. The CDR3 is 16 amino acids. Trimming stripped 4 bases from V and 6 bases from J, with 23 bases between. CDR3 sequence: CASSPHPEGLWGEQYF. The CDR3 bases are TGTGCCAGCAGCCCTCATCCTGAAGGGTTATGGGGCGAGCAGTACTTC. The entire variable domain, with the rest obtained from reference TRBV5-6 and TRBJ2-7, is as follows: DAGVTQSPTHLIKTRGQQVTLRCSPKSGHDTVSWYQQALGQGPQFIFQYYEEEERQRGNFPDRFSGHQFPNYSSELNVNALLLGDSALYLCASSPHPEGLWGEQYFGPGTRLTVT.

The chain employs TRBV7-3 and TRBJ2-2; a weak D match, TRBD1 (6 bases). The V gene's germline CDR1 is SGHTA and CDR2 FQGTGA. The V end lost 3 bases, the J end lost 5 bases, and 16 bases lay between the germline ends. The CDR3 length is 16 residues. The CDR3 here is CASSFTSTGLTGELFF. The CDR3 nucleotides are TGTGCCAGCAGCTTCACGAGTACAGGGTTGACCGGGGAGCTGTTTTTT.

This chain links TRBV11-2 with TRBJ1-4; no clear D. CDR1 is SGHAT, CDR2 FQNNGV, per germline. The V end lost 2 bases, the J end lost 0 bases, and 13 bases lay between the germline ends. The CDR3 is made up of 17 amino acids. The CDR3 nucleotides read TGTGCCAGCAGCTTAAGATCCATAACCGCAACTAATGAAAAACTGTTTTTT. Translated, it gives CASSLRSITATNEKLFF.

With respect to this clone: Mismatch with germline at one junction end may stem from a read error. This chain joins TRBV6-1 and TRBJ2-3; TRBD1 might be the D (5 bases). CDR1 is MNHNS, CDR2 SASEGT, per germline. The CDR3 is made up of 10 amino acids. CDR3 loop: CASRTYEWVF. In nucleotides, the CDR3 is TGTGCCAGCCGGACATACGAATGGGTTTTT.